Below are 7 T cell receptor beta chains sequenced from a single sample in a study of blood T cell repertoires in COVID-19. TCRdb's table, derived via immunoSEQ multiplex PCR, lists solely in-frame clones and lacks some. Found here are hundreds of thousands of clones, around 89% of them singletons; the top ten hold around 1.7%. The sample taken for sequencing was PBMCs or T cells enriched from blood (not recorded which). The receptors were gathered from a woman between 18 and 29 years old with acute COVID-19.

This clone is a singleton in its sample. The chain recombines TRBV11-3 with TRBJ1-1; D not resolved. CDR1 is SGHNT and CDR2 is YENEEA in the germline V gene. Trimming took 5 bases from V and 2 from J, leaving 9 bases between them. The CDR3 loop spans 13 amino acids. This CDR3 reads CASSLASNTEAFF. Written as DNA, the CDR3 is TGTGCCAGCAGCCTAGCTAGTAACACTGAAGCTTTCTTT.

J is TRBJ1-1 and V is TRBV5-1; 7 nucleotides match TRBD1. V was clipped by 2 bases and J by 3 bases; unmatched bases: 1. Per germline, CDR1 SGHRS and CDR2 YFSETQ. The length of the CDR3 is 13 residues. Written as DNA, the CDR3 is TGCGCCAGCAGCTTTCAGGGGGACACTGAAGCTTTCTTT. Its protein is CASSFQGDTEAFF.

The chain uses TRBV7-3 and TRBJ1-1; the match to TRBD1 covers 7 bases. CDR1 and CDR2 from the germline V gene are SGHTA and FQGTGA. The CDR3 has 16 amino acids. J gave up 0 bases and V 2 bases, and 6 bases lay outside the gene matches. The CDR3 sequence is CASSLSTGAMNTEAFF. In nucleotides, the CDR3 is TGTGCCAGCAGCTTATCAACAGGGGCTATGAACACTGAAGCTTTCTTT.

This chain joins TRBV4-2 and TRBJ1-4; D gene ambiguous. CDR1 is LGHNA, CDR2 YNFKEQ, per germline. This CDR3 region has 15 residues. Deletions cut 7 bases from V and 5 bases from J, with 17 bases between. The DNA of the CDR3 is TGTGCCAGCACCAAGGTGGTCGGGGAGAATGAAAAACTGTTTTTT. The encoded protein is CASTKVVGENEKLFF.

V gene TRBV5-4 combines with J gene TRBJ2-1, with 10 positions matching TRBD2. CDR1 SGHNT and CDR2 YYREEE come from the germline V gene (reference sequence). The length of the CDR3 is 16 residues. Trimming cost V 1 base and J 8 bases; bases outside gene matches: 9. The CDR3 region is CASSLLAGVPRDEQFF. CDR3 nucleotides: TGTGCCAGCAGCTTGCTAGCGGGAGTTCCTAGGGATGAGCAGTTCTTC.

The CDR3 loop reads CASSYAGTGWYF. The CDR3 nucleotides are TGTGCCAGCAGCTACGCCGGGACAGGGTGGTACTTC. This chain uses TRBV7-2 with TRBJ2-7, with 9 bases matching TRBD1. The CDR3 contains 12 residues. Per germline, CDR1 SGHTA and CDR2 FQGNSA. V gave up 4 bases and J gave up 12 bases; unmatched junction bases: 7.

The J gene is TRBJ1-1, the V gene TRBV18; D remains ambiguous. Trimming took off 4 bases at V and 4 bases at J, with 13 bases between the two ends. The germline gives CDR1 KGHSH, CDR2 LQKENI. The CDR3 loop spans 14 amino acids. The CDR3 coding sequence is TGTGCCAGCTCACTGGACTCTAGCAGCACTGAAGCTTTCTTT. It yields the protein CASSLDSSSTEAFF.